Detailed here is one T cell receptor (beta chain). The antigen remains undetermined. The data were taken from a study of CD8+ T cells in alopecia areata. The treatment is: oral pan-JAK inhibitor, 5-10 mg twice daily. Those with alopecia areata gave lesional scalp punch biopsies and peripheral blood. CDR1 is SEHNR and CDR2 is FQNEAQ in the germline V gene (reference sequence). V was clipped by 7 bases and J by 3 bases; unmatched bases: 6. The CDR3 consists of 13 residues. Study observations and caveats: There were many expanded lesional clones persisting in scalp and blood during tofacitinib. Clonality was higher in lesional than normal scalp, especially in alopecia totalis/universalis. Shared TCR sequences were less clear between patients than in mice, possibly partly from HLA diversity.

Extracted RNA was reverse transcribed, and the resulting cDNA served as sequencing template. TCRdb's copy holds only in-frame clones and misses some; the assay was immunoSEQ multiplex PCR. The table includes around 270,000 clones, roughly 64% detected once. Sequencing was performed on CD4+ T cells sorted from blood, taken at week 24, from a patient treated with tofacitinib. This sequence joins TRBV7-9 and TRBJ2-7; 7 nucleotides line up with TRBD2. The origin of this receptor is a human donor with alopecia areata. The CDR3 spells CASTLADLYEQYF. For the CDR3, the DNA is TGTGCCAGCACCCTAGCGGACCTCTACGAGCAGTACTTC.